The sequence of this TCR beta chain was determined in a study of T cells in localized non-small cell lung cancer. Study conclusions and caveats: Elevated circulating T cell density in blood was associated with longer overall survival. The study found T cell clonality highest in uninvolved adjacent lung, above tumor. For the top 100 tumor clones, a median about 60 also appeared in adjacent lung.

V lost 6 bases and J lost 3, with 12 bases in between. The germline V gene encodes CDR1 SGHDT and CDR2 YYEEEE. The CDR3 contains 13 residues. The assay was immunoSEQ multiplex PCR, and TCRdb's table has in-frame clones only and misses some. This repertoire shows 30,000 to 50,000 clones, 70% to 80% found once; its top ten account for less than 35%. Notes on this clone: Antigen unknown.

Sequences were derived from PBMCs, sampled before any cancer treatment. The V call is TRBV5-6, the J call TRBJ1-2; D ambiguous. The receptor comes from a woman between 35 and 75 years old with stage II squamous cell lung carcinoma. As DNA, the CDR3 is TGTGCCAGCATGCTGAGGGCGGACTATGGCTACACCTTC. It yields the protein CASMLRADYGYTF.